One and the same sample provided the 23 T cell receptor beta chains below, sequenced in a study of control samples from healthy donors and cancer patients. This table comes from immunoSEQ multiplex PCR, and its TCRdb copy is limited to in-frame clones, with some not included. This repertoire shows some 120,000 clones, more than 70% found once; its top ten account for approximately 2.2%. The sequencing sample was made of blood. All receptors derive from a woman between 65 and 79 years old in good health.

The V gene is TRBV2, the J gene TRBJ1-2; TRBD1 is a possible D gene (5 bases). Per germline, CDR1 SNHLY and CDR2 FYNNEI. The CDR3 has 13 amino acids. V lost 8 bases and J 7 bases, leaving 17 bases between the germline ends. In nucleotides, the CDR3 is TGTGCCAGCTCCCCTACGGGGGAATTTGGCTACACCTTC. Its protein product is CASSPTGEFGYTF.

This clone has just one count. Other DNA sequences in the sample encode the same CDR3. The gene calls are TRBV7-2 and TRBJ2-2, with 8 nucleotides matching TRBD2. The CDR3 consists of 15 residues. From germline, CDR1 is SGHTA and CDR2 FQGNSA. The V segment lost 3 bases and the J segment 1 base; nucleotides outside the gene matches: 1. The CDR3 bases are TGTGCCAGCAGCTTGGCGGGGGGGAACACCGGGGAGCTGTTTTTT. Amino acids: CASSLAGGNTGELFF.

J is TRBJ1-2 and V is TRBV6-5; possible D gene TRBD1, 5 bases. Looked up from germline, CDR1 is MNHEY and CDR2 is SVGAGI. V was cut by 0 bases and J by 4 bases, with 12 bases left in between. The CDR3 loop spans 15 amino acids. The CDR3 DNA is TGTGCCAGCAGTTACTCCCAGGGTCGGGGCTATGGCTACACCTTC. This encodes CASSYSQGRGYGYTF.

The chain links TRBV19 to TRBJ2-7; 14 nucleotides line up with TRBD2. The trim removed 10 bases at V and 1 base at J, leaving 3 bases unmatched. The CDR3 consists of 14 residues. Germline V lookup: CDR1 LNHDA, CDR2 SQIVND (reference sequence). CDR3 region: CATRTSGGSYEQYF. CDR3 DNA: TGTGCCACTAGGACTAGCGGGGGGTCCTACGAGCAGTACTTC.

This clone was recorded once. The chain links TRBV7-8 to TRBJ2-2; TRBD2 matches at 8 bases. Germline V gene data show CDR1 as SGHVS and CDR2 as FQNEAQ. With V trimmed by 2 bases and J by 3 bases, 8 bases remained unmatched. CDR3 length: 17 amino acids. CDR3 in DNA: TGTGCCAGCAGCTTAAGAGGCGGGGGGCGGGACACCGGGGAGCTGTTTTTT. Protein sequence: CASSLRGGGRDTGELFF.

The rearrangement links TRBV15 to TRBJ2-4; 11 bases are a match to TRBD1. The CDR3 spans 22 residues. The V segment lost 4 bases and the J segment 0 bases; nucleotides outside the gene matches: 20. In germline, CDR1 is LNHNV, CDR2 YYDKDF (reference sequence). The DNA of the CDR3 is TGTGCCACCAGCACCCTCCGGGACAGGGGGGGACGTCTCCTCATAGCCAAAAACATTCAGTACTTC. It specifies CATSTLRDRGGRLLIAKNIQYF.

V usage is TRBV3-1 (or the pseudogene TRBV3-2) and J usage is TRBJ2-1; 13 bases fit TRBD2. The CDR3 is 15 amino acids. V was pared by 6 bases and J by 2 bases, with 1 base of the junction left unmatched. CDR1 is LGHDT, CDR2 YNNKEL, per germline (reference sequence). CDR3 residues: CASSTSGGAYNEQFF. The CDR3 bases are TGTGCCAGCAGTACTAGCGGGGGGGCCTACAATGAGCAGTTCTTC.

With regard to this clone: Germline is not matched at one junction end, which may reflect a read error. This rearrangement joins TRBV7-9 to TRBJ2-3; no clear D gene. This CDR3 is 15 amino acids long. Germline CDR1 and CDR2: SEHNR and FQNEAQ (reference sequence). The CDR3 DNA sequence: TGTGCCAGCACCAAAACGACCGGGCCCACAGATGCGCAGTATTTT. Its protein product is CASTKTTGPTDAQYF.

The chain has TRBV19 and TRBJ1-1; 10 positions match TRBD1. V trimming: 7 bases; J trimming: 5 bases; junction bases outside the gene matches: 4. The germline V gene encodes CDR1 LNHDA and CDR2 SQIVND (reference sequence). The CDR3 is made up of 13 amino acids. The CDR3 bases are TGTGCCAGTATAAGGGGACAGGGGACTGAAGCTTTCTTT. It translates to CASIRGQGTEAFF. The complete variable domain, with remaining parts taken from reference TRBV19 and TRBJ1-1, reads DGGITQSPKYLFRKEGQNVTLSCEQNLNHDAMYWYRQDPGQGLRLIYYSQIVNDFQKGDIAEGYSVSREKKESFPLTVTSAQKNPTAFYLCASIRGQGTEAFFGQGTRLTVV.

The V gene is TRBV10-3, the J gene TRBJ2-3, with 8 bases identical to TRBD1. With 3 bases clipped from V and 2 bases from J, the junction kept 1 base outside the gene matches. CDR1 is ENHRY and CDR2 is SYGVKD in the germline V gene. The CDR3 is 14 amino acids. As DNA, the CDR3 is TGTGCCATCAGTGACCAGGGGGCCACAGATACGCAGTATTTT. Translation: CAISDQGATDTQYF.

CDR3 nucleotides: TGTGCCAGCAGCCAAGGTGGGCGGGAGACAGATACGCAGTATTTT. Amino acid sequence: CASSQGGRETDTQYF. The chain uses TRBV3-1 (or the pseudogene TRBV3-2) and TRBJ2-3, with 7 bases fitting TRBD2. V shed 1 base, J shed 3 bases, and the junction held 4 bases outside the gene matches. The CDR3 has 15 amino acids. Germline V lookup: CDR1 LGHDT, CDR2 YNNKEL (reference sequence).

This clone was seen a handful of times. This chain's CDR3 is CASFNTEAFF. The CDR3 DNA is TGTGCCAGCTTTAACACTGAAGCTTTCTTT. The chain couples TRBV11-2 to TRBJ1-1; D not certain. The CDR3 runs 10 residues. Germline values: CDR1 SGHAT, CDR2 FQNNGV. V lost 8 bases, J lost 2 bases, and 3 bases lay in between. The complete variable domain, with remaining parts taken from reference TRBV11-2 and TRBJ1-1, reads EAGVAQSPRYKIIEKRQSVAFWCNPISGHATLYWYQQILGQGPKLLIQFQNNGVVDDSQLPKDRFSAERLKGVDSTLKIQPAKLEDSAVYLCASFNTEAFFGQGTRLTVV.

This sequence joins TRBV19 and TRBJ2-7, with D possibly TRBD2 on 6 matching bases. There are 14 residues in the CDR3. The germline V gene encodes CDR1 LNHDA and CDR2 SQIVND (reference sequence). Trimming took 5 bases from V and 6 from J, leaving 17 bases between them. In DNA, the CDR3 is TGTGCCAGTAGTGTCTTGATGGGGGGTGGCGAGCAGTACTTC. It codes for CASSVLMGGGEQYF.

V gene TRBV5-1 combines with J gene TRBJ1-5; the D is unclear. V lost 6 bases and J lost 3, with 10 bases in between. Germline V CDR1 and CDR2: SGHRS, YFSETQ. This CDR3 is 13 amino acids long. The CDR3 region is CASKGGDNQPQHF. CDR3 DNA: TGCGCCAGCAAGGGCGGAGACAATCAGCCCCAGCATTTT.

V is TRBV7-9 and J is TRBJ1-1; no definite D call. Germline CDR1 is SEHNR and CDR2 is FQNEAQ (reference sequence). CDR3 length: 12 residues. Between the trimmed V and J ends, which lost 5 bases and 8 bases, there was a span of 12 bases. Here the CDR3 reads CASSPLGGEAFF. The CDR3 DNA reads as TGTGCCAGCAGCCCACTTGGAGGAGAAGCTTTCTTT.

The gene calls are TRBV11-2 and TRBJ2-1; 15 bases are shared with TRBD2. V lost 6 bases, J lost 9 bases, and 9 bases stayed unmatched. The length of the CDR3 is 16 residues. The germline gives CDR1 SGHAT, CDR2 FQNNGV. Written as DNA, the CDR3 is TGTGCCAGCAGTTCCGGACTAGCGGGGGGGGAGCGTGAGCAGTTCTTC. Its translation is CASSSGLAGGEREQFF.

The V call is TRBV29-1, the J call TRBJ1-1, with D hard to call. The germline V gene encodes CDR1 SQVTM and CDR2 ANQGSEA. The CDR3 has 15 residues. V lost 7 bases to trimming and J lost 3 bases, with 21 bases between them. The CDR3 DNA reads as TGCAGCGGGGATTTAAGGCAGGACGGGGACACTGAAGCTTTCTTT. This translates into CSGDLRQDGDTEAFF. The full variable domain, with the rest looked up from reference TRBV29-1 and TRBJ1-1, is SAVISQKPSRDICQRGTSLTIQCQVDSQVTMMFWYRQQPGQSLTLIATANQGSEATYESGFVIDKFPISRPNLTFSTLTVSNMSPEDSSIYLCSGDLRQDGDTEAFFGQGTRLTVV.

This chain joins TRBV5-1 and TRBJ2-7; 7 nucleotides match TRBD1. Looked up from germline, CDR1 is SGHRS and CDR2 is YFSETQ. Trimming cost V 4 bases and J 2 bases; bases outside gene matches: 9. This CDR3 spans 15 amino acids. The DNA of the CDR3 is TGCGCCAGCAGCGTTATCCGGGACAGTCCCTACGAGCAGTACTTC. Translated: CASSVIRDSPYEQYF.

This clone occurred once. This chain connects TRBV11-1 to TRBJ1-2, with D possibly matching TRBD1 (6 bases). V was cut by 4 bases and J by 3 bases, with 12 bases left in between. The CDR3 loop spans 14 amino acids. CDR1 and CDR2 (germline): SGHAT, FQDESV (reference sequence). The CDR3, as DNA: TGTGCCAGCAGCTCCATCGGGACACACTATGGCTACACCTTC. It is translated as CASSSIGTHYGYTF.

This chain uses TRBV7-3 with TRBJ2-1; a weak D match, TRBD1 (6 bases). The length of the CDR3 is 15 residues. Per germline, CDR1 SGHTA and CDR2 FQGTGA. The V and J ends lost 5 bases and 5 bases respectively, with 16 bases between them. CDR3 sequence reads: CASSTTGSGNNEQFF. DNA of the CDR3: TGTGCCAGCAGCACCACAGGGTCGGGTAACAATGAGCAGTTCTTC.

Concerning this clone: The junction does not match germline at one end; this may be a read error. V usage is TRBV2 and J usage is TRBJ2-5, with unresolved D. Germline-derived CDR1 and CDR2 are SNHLY and FYNNEI. The CDR3 totals 10 residues. The CDR3 nucleotides are TGTGCCAGCAGTGTTGGGATCCATAACTTC. As protein: CASSVGIHNF.

The chain is built from TRBV7-9 and TRBJ2-3; D gene ambiguous. The CDR3 runs to 12 residues. From germline, CDR1 is SEHNR and CDR2 FQNEAQ (reference sequence). V was cut by 4 bases and J by 6 bases, with 8 bases left in between. The CDR3 here is CASSSTGDTQYF. The CDR3 nucleotides are TGTGCCAGCAGCTCCACCGGGGATACGCAGTATTTT.

The CDR3 region is CASSYKTGELFF. The CDR3 DNA is TGTGCCAGCAGTTACAAGACCGGGGAGCTGTTTTTT. The rearrangement uses TRBV6-2 or TRBV6-3 and TRBJ2-2; no clear D. The CDR3 consists of 12 residues. The ends were cut back, 2 bases at V and 5 bases at J, with 3 bases in the middle. Germline CDR1 reads MNHEY; CDR2 reads SVGEGT.